The 28 T cell receptor beta chains below were found in one sample sequenced in a study of blood T cell repertoires in COVID-19. Sequencing used immunoSEQ multiplex PCR; TCRdb keeps in-frame clones, though not all of them. This table has more than 85,000 clones, 82% appearing once. The specimen sequenced was peripheral blood. The receptor set was obtained from a woman aged 60 to 75 with acute or convalescent COVID-19.

The chain links TRBV7-3 to TRBJ2-7; 8 positions agree with TRBD2. The germline V gene encodes CDR1 SGHTA and CDR2 FQGTGA. The CDR3 runs to 15 residues. Trimming cost V 1 base and J 7 bases; bases outside gene matches: 9. This CDR3 reads CASSLMGTRGDEQYF. The CDR3 nucleotides read TGTGCCAGCAGCTTAATGGGGACTAGAGGGGATGAGCAGTACTTC.

The chain links TRBV7-3 to TRBJ2-1, with D perhaps TRBD1 (6 bases). In germline, CDR1 is SGHTA, CDR2 FQGTGA. This CDR3 is 16 amino acids long. Trimming pared 4 bases from V and 5 bases from J, leaving 18 bases between. This CDR3 is CASSSPGRGGNNEQFF. The CDR3 region has the DNA TGTGCCAGCAGCTCCCCGGGTCGAGGGGGTAACAATGAGCAGTTCTTC.

The gene calls are TRBV19 and TRBJ1-2; D remains unclear. Germline V CDR1 and CDR2: LNHDA, SQIVND (reference sequence). The CDR3 sequence is 13 residues long. Trimming pared 3 bases from V and 0 bases from J, leaving 5 bases between. The CDR3: CASSIRPNYGYTF. CDR3 sequence (DNA): TGTGCCAGTAGTATTCGTCCTAACTATGGCTACACCTTC. The full variable domain, completed using reference TRBV19 and TRBJ1-2, is DGGITQSPKYLFRKEGQNVTLSCEQNLNHDAMYWYRQDPGQGLRLIYYSQIVNDFQKGDIAEGYSVSREKKESFPLTVTSAQKNPTAFYLCASSIRPNYGYTFGSGTRLTVV.

The genes are TRBV29-1 and TRBJ2-1; TRBD1 is a possible D gene (6 bases). Per the germline V gene, CDR1 is SQVTM and CDR2 is ANQGSEA. The CDR3 is made up of 14 amino acids. Trimming removed 3 bases from V and 8 bases from J, with 17 bases in between. The CDR3 DNA reads TGCAGCGTTGAGGGGGCTGCGGTGGGCTATGAGCAGTTCTTC. Translating it yields CSVEGAAVGYEQFF.

This chain connects TRBV6-5 to TRBJ1-5; 8 bases line up with TRBD1. Germline trimming cut 3 bases from V and 8 bases from J; bases unmatched to any gene: 6. There are 14 residues in the CDR3. CDR1 and CDR2 (germline): MNHEY, SVGAGI. The CDR3 loop reads CASSYTGGVEPQHF. CDR3 sequence (DNA): TGTGCCAGCAGTTATACAGGGGGTGTTGAGCCCCAGCATTTT.

This rearrangement joins TRBV5-1 to TRBJ2-3; maybe TRBD2 (6 bases). CDR1 is SGHRS, CDR2 YFSETQ, per germline. The CDR3 has 15 amino acids. Trimming pared 1 base from V and 5 bases from J, leaving 14 bases between. This chain's CDR3 is CASSLTVLAGDTQYF. As DNA, the CDR3 is TGCGCCAGCAGCTTGACAGTACTAGCAGGAGATACGCAGTATTTT.

The rearrangement uses TRBV29-1 and TRBJ2-1; 7 nucleotides match TRBD1. V was pared by 4 bases and J by 6 bases, with 6 bases of the junction left unmatched. The CDR3 consists of 13 residues. Germline loops: CDR1 SQVTM, CDR2 ANQGSEA. The CDR3 coding sequence is TGCAGCGTTGCGCGTACAGGGGCCAATGAGCAGTTCTTC. Its protein is CSVARTGANEQFF.

The V gene is TRBV7-9, the J gene TRBJ1-2; D is undetermined. Trimming took 2 bases from V and 2 from J, leaving 6 bases between them. Germline V gene sequence: CDR1 SEHNR, CDR2 FQNEAQ (reference sequence). The CDR3 runs 13 residues. CDR3 protein: CASSLSQNYGYTF. CDR3 nucleotides: TGTGCCAGCAGCTTATCACAGAACTATGGCTACACCTTC.

The rearrangement uses TRBV29-1 and TRBJ1-6; D unresolved. The CDR3 has 14 residues. From germline, CDR1 is SQVTM and CDR2 ANQGSEA. The V end lost 5 bases, the J end lost 9 bases, and 17 bases lay between the germline ends. This CDR3 is CSVQTEGGRSPLHF. CDR3 DNA sequence: TGCAGCGTTCAAACAGAGGGAGGGCGTTCACCCCTCCACTTT.

This clone was seen only a few times. The chain couples TRBV7-6 to TRBJ1-5; 10 bases are shared with TRBD1. CDR3 length equals 17 residues. Germline V gives CDR1 SGHVS, CDR2 FNYEAQ. Trimming cost V 5 bases and J 4 bases; bases outside gene matches: 11. CDR3 sequence: CASSPRVGTGANQPQHF. The CDR3 nucleotides read TGTGCCAGCAGCCCACGGGTGGGGACAGGGGCGAATCAGCCCCAGCATTTT.

The V call is TRBV10-3, the J call TRBJ1-1; no firm D call. Trimming cost V 10 bases and J 0 bases, with 12 bases left between them. The CDR3 has 13 residues. Germline lookup yields CDR1 ENHRY and CDR2 SYGVKD. CDR3 sequence reads: CATQTDLNTEAFF. DNA for the CDR3: TGTGCCACCCAAACCGACTTGAACACTGAAGCTTTCTTT.

V and J are TRBV3-1 (or the pseudogene TRBV3-2) and TRBJ1-1; D gene uncertain. In germline, CDR1 is LGHDT, CDR2 YNNKEL (reference sequence). V dropped 0 bases and J dropped 1 base, with 12 bases sitting between them. CDR3 length equals 16 residues. The CDR3 here is CASSQDLGGWNTEAFF. The CDR3 DNA reads TGTGCCAGCAGCCAAGATCTAGGAGGGTGGAACACTGAAGCTTTCTTT.

Here the CDR3 reads CASNGQPPGYGYTF. In DNA, the CDR3 is TGCGCCAGCAACGGACAGCCCCCTGGCTATGGCTACACCTTC. The rearrangement uses TRBV10-1 and TRBJ1-2, with D possibly being TRBD1 (6 bases). Germline assignment: CDR1 WNHNN and CDR2 SYGVQD (reference sequence). Trimming removed 7 bases at V and 4 bases at J, with 16 bases between. CDR3 length: 14 amino acids.

The rearrangement links TRBV6-2 or TRBV6-3 to TRBJ1-1; D possibly corresponds to TRBD1 (6 bases). CDR3 length: 13 residues. The V and J ends lost 6 bases and 3 bases respectively, with 11 bases between them. Per germline, CDR1 MNHEY and CDR2 SVGEGT. The DNA of the CDR3 is TGTGCCAGCAGCCAGGACAGCTACACTGAAGCTTTCTTT. Encoded protein: CASSQDSYTEAFF.

V is TRBV21-1 and J is TRBJ2-7; TRBD1, the table's D call, was not compared with the DNA. TRBV21-1 is given as a pseudogene. CDR3 length: 14 amino acids. The CDR3 region has the DNA TGTGCCAGCAGTTGGACAGGGTCAGGCTACGAGCAGTACTTC. Translated, it gives CASSWTGSGYEQYF.

This clone was seen a handful of times. This chain joins TRBV4-3 and TRBJ2-2; D might be TRBD2 (5 bases). The CDR3 spans 18 residues. Per germline, CDR1 LGHNA and CDR2 YSLEER. V lost 1 base, J lost 3 bases, and 18 bases lay in between. The CDR3 loop reads CASSQAQWGLRDTGELFF. In DNA, the CDR3 is TGCGCCAGCAGCCAAGCCCAGTGGGGATTGAGGGACACCGGGGAGCTGTTTTTT.

V and J are TRBV9 and TRBJ1-2; 8 nucleotides line up with TRBD1. V lost 0 bases, J lost 5 bases, and 6 bases stayed unmatched. In germline, CDR1 is SGDLS, CDR2 YYNGEE. The CDR3 sequence is 15 residues long. In DNA form, the CDR3 reads TGTGCCAGCAGCGTAGAGGCAGGGGGCTTGTATGGCTACACCTTC. Translated, it gives CASSVEAGGLYGYTF.

The rearrangement links TRBV30 to TRBJ1-6; D may be TRBD1 (5 bases). Trimming removed 0 bases at V and 4 bases at J, with 16 bases between. In germline, CDR1 is GTSNPN, CDR2 SVGIG (reference sequence). The CDR3 totals 17 residues. DNA of the CDR3: TGTGCCTGGAGTGTAGGGGAGGGTAGCGGGTATAATTCACCCCTCCACTTT. Protein: CAWSVGEGSGYNSPLHF.

The J gene is TRBJ2-7, the V gene TRBV10-3, with 10 nucleotides matching TRBD1. Germline assignment: CDR1 ENHRY and CDR2 SYGVKD. V shed 6 bases, J shed 1 base, and the junction held 6 bases outside the gene matches. CDR3 length: 15 residues. Here the CDR3 DNA reads TGTGCCATCAGGGAAGGGACAGGGGTTTCCTACGAGCAGTACTTC. It encodes CAIREGTGVSYEQYF.

The genes are TRBV30 and TRBJ2-3, with a tentative D call TRBD2 (6 bases). The V end lost 2 bases, the J end lost 0 bases, and 18 bases lay between the germline ends. This CDR3 contains 17 residues. Germline assignment: CDR1 GTSNPN and CDR2 SVGIG (reference sequence). CDR3 DNA sequence: TGTGCCTGGAGTCGGGAGTGGGGGACGGATAGCACAGATACGCAGTATTTT. This gives the protein CAWSREWGTDSTDTQYF.

The chain combines TRBV20-1 with TRBJ2-6, with 7 bases that match TRBD2. Germline trimming cut 3 bases from V and 1 base from J; bases unmatched to any gene: 6. The CDR3 has 16 residues. Germline V gene data show CDR1 as DFQATT and CDR2 as SNEGSKA (reference sequence). The CDR3, as DNA: TGCAGTGCTAGTGGGGGGGTTGCGTCTGGGGCCAACGTCCTGACTTTC. This sequence encodes CSASGGVASGANVLTF.

The rearrangement joins TRBV3-1 (or the pseudogene TRBV3-2) to TRBJ1-1; 11 bases align to TRBD1. This CDR3 comprises 13 residues. The trim removed 4 bases at V and 10 bases at J, leaving 5 bases unmatched. The germline V gene has CDR1 LGHDT and CDR2 YNNKEL (reference sequence). The CDR3 DNA reads TGTGCCAGCAGCCCCCGGGACAGGGGGGGAGCTTTCTTT. The encoded protein is CASSPRDRGGAFF.

This chain uses TRBV28 with TRBJ1-2; D is unclear. The CDR3 sequence is 14 residues long. Looked up from germline, CDR1 is MDHEN and CDR2 is SYDVKM. Trimming removed 5 bases from V and 4 bases from J, with 14 bases in between. The CDR3 DNA reads as TGTGCCAGCAGTAGTCCGGGATCGGGCTATGGCTACACCTTC. Translation: CASSSPGSGYGYTF.

In its sample, this clone is medium-sized (0.01 to 0.1%). The chain links TRBV7-2 to TRBJ1-2; 7 nucleotides align to TRBD1. Trimming took 5 bases from V and 8 from J; bases not matched to a gene: 5. From germline, CDR1 is SGHTA and CDR2 FQGNSA. CDR3 size: 12 residues. CDR3 sequence reads: CASSLGGHGYTF. For the CDR3, the DNA is TGTGCCAGCAGCCTAGGGGGCCACGGCTACACCTTC. The full variable domain, its missing parts supplied by reference TRBV7-2 and TRBJ1-2, is GAGVSQSPSNKVTEKGKDVELRCDPISGHTALYWYRQSLGQGLEFLIYFQGNSAPDKSGLPSDRFSAERTGGSVSTLTIQRTQQEDSAVYLCASSLGGHGYTFGSGTRLTVV.

This chain connects TRBV12-3 or TRBV12-4 to TRBJ1-2, with D unresolved. Trimming pared 3 bases from V and 8 bases from J, leaving 10 bases between. The CDR3 contains 12 residues. CDR3 region: CASSFGVGGYTF. The CDR3 DNA sequence: TGTGCCAGCAGTTTCGGGGTAGGGGGCTACACCTTC.

A word on this clone: Other nucleotide sequences from this sample produce the same CDR3. V gene TRBV12-3 or TRBV12-4 combines with J gene TRBJ1-3; D call uncertain. CDR3 length: 13 amino acids. Trimming pared 5 bases from V and 0 bases from J, leaving 5 bases between. The DNA for the CDR3 is TGTGCCAGCAGTCTCTACTCTGGAAACACCATATATTTT. It yields the protein CASSLYSGNTIYF.

This chain connects TRBV6-2 or TRBV6-3 to TRBJ1-6; a possible D gene is TRBD1 (5 bases). CDR3 length: 15 amino acids. V shed 5 bases and J shed 8 bases, with 16 bases lying between them. CDR1 and CDR2 (germline): MNHEY, SVGEGT. In DNA form, the CDR3 reads TGTGCCAGCAGTGACGACAGCCTGACGGATTCACCCCTCCACTTT. Translating it yields CASSDDSLTDSPLHF.

The rearrangement links TRBV3-1 (or the pseudogene TRBV3-2) to TRBJ2-2, with no clear D. The CDR3 is made up of 14 amino acids. The germline V gene has CDR1 LGHDT and CDR2 YNNKEL (reference sequence). V shed 3 bases and J shed 3 bases, with 8 bases lying between them. CDR3 in amino acids: CASSHFLYTGELFF. The CDR3 bases are TGTGCCAGCAGCCACTTCCTCTACACCGGGGAGCTGTTTTTT.